One sample yielded the 32 T cell receptor beta chains listed below, sequenced in a study of blood T cell repertoires in COVID-19. Produced via immunoSEQ multiplex PCR; TCRdb's table is partial and in-frame only. This sample has about 150,000 clones; about 91% occur once, and the top ten carry over 0.85%. The specimen sequenced was peripheral blood. The receptors come from a woman aged 45-65 years with acute or convalescent COVID-19.

J is TRBJ2-1 and V is TRBV5-6; weak D call: TRBD2 (5 bases). This CDR3 has 12 residues. The V gene's germline CDR1 is SGHDT and CDR2 YYEEEE. Trimming stripped 4 bases from V and 6 bases from J, with 8 bases between. CDR3 bases: TGTGCCAGCAGCCAGGCGGGCAATGAGCAGTTCTTC. This translates into CASSQAGNEQFF. The full variable domain, completed using reference TRBV5-6 and TRBJ2-1, is DAGVTQSPTHLIKTRGQQVTLRCSPKSGHDTVSWYQQALGQGPQFIFQYYEEEERQRGNFPDRFSGHQFPNYSSELNVNALLLGDSALYLCASSQAGNEQFFGPGTRLTVL.

The CDR3 region has the DNA TGCAGCGTGGATTCTAGCGGGAGGGTGGGAAATGAGCAGTTCTTC. It encodes CSVDSSGRVGNEQFF. The V and J genes are TRBV29-1 and TRBJ2-1; 12 positions match TRBD2. The CDR3 contains 15 residues. Trimming took 6 bases from V and 7 from J; bases not matched to a gene: 10. Looked up from germline, CDR1 is SQVTM and CDR2 is ANQGSEA.

This clone appeared a few times. V gene TRBV4-2 combines with J gene TRBJ1-2; 7 positions match TRBD1. V lost 1 base, J lost 3 bases, and 5 bases stayed unmatched. The germline V gene encodes CDR1 LGHNA and CDR2 YNFKEQ. The CDR3 length is 15 residues. CDR3 bases: TGTGCCAGCAGCCAAGTTAGTCAGGGGGACTATGGCTACACCTTC. Residues: CASSQVSQGDYGYTF.

V usage is TRBV5-6 and J usage is TRBJ1-1, with 8 bases matching TRBD1. This CDR3 is 14 amino acids long. Germline V gene sequence: CDR1 SGHDT, CDR2 YYEEEE. V was clipped by 2 bases and J by 5 bases; unmatched bases: 5. The chain's CDR3 is CASSLTGGSTEAFF. For the CDR3, the DNA is TGTGCCAGCAGCTTAACAGGGGGGAGTACTGAAGCTTTCTTT.

The gene calls are TRBV28 and TRBJ1-1; 7 bases line up with TRBD1. The CDR3 has 13 residues. V lost 6 bases to trimming and J lost 5 bases; unmatched junction nucleotides: 6. The germline V gene has CDR1 MDHEN and CDR2 SYDVKM. CDR3 DNA: TGTGCCAGCAGACTACAACAGGGGACTGAAGCTTTCTTT. It codes for CASRLQQGTEAFF.

The chain is built from TRBV6-5 and TRBJ1-3; D remains ambiguous. The germline V and J ends were trimmed by 5 bases and 4 bases, with 12 bases remaining between them. The CDR3 runs 14 residues. Germline CDR1 is MNHEY and CDR2 is SVGAGI. This chain's CDR3 is CASSRREGGNTIYF. Written as DNA, the CDR3 is TGTGCCAGCAGTAGACGGGAAGGGGGAAACACCATATATTTT.

The genes are TRBV6-4 and TRBJ1-6; D possibly corresponds to TRBD1 (6 bases). The germline CDR1 and CDR2 sequences are MRHNA and SNTAGT. The V end lost 4 bases, the J end lost 5 bases, and 9 bases lay between the germline ends. The CDR3 sequence is 14 residues long. CDR3 nucleotide sequence: TGTGCCAGCAGTGCCAGACAGGATAATTCACCCCTCCACTTT. Translation: CASSARQDNSPLHF.

This chain links TRBV15 with TRBJ1-4, with 7 bases lining up with TRBD1. Trimming at V came to 2 bases and at J to 7 bases, leaving 4 bases not matched to a gene. The CDR3 is 14 amino acids. Germline-derived CDR1 and CDR2 are LNHNV and YYDKDF (reference sequence). The CDR3 loop is CATSRLGQTEKLFF. CDR3 nucleotide sequence: TGTGCCACCAGCAGACTGGGACAGACTGAAAAACTGTTTTTT.

The rearrangement uses TRBV5-6 and TRBJ2-1; 10 nucleotides match TRBD2. V shed 4 bases, J shed 0 bases, and the junction held 7 bases outside the gene matches. The CDR3 has 17 residues. CDR1 and CDR2 from the germline V gene are SGHDT and YYEEEE. CDR3 DNA sequence: TGTGCCAGCAGCAGTGGACTAGCGGATTACTCCTACAATGAGCAGTTCTTC. Translating it yields CASSSGLADYSYNEQFF.

J is TRBJ1-5 and V is TRBV9; TRBD1 is a possible D gene (6 bases). The germline gives CDR1 SGDLS, CDR2 YYNGEE. The CDR3 is 14 amino acids. Trimming cost V 0 bases and J 7 bases, with 11 bases left between them. The CDR3 coding sequence is TGTGCCAGCAGCGTAGAAGGGGGACGCCAGCCCCAGCATTTT. This translates into CASSVEGGRQPQHF.

V gene TRBV6-5 combines with J gene TRBJ1-5; no clear D. Germline CDR1 MNHEY, CDR2 SVGAGI. The CDR3 extends over 15 amino acids. Trimming left V 2 bases short and J 0 bases short, with 8 bases between. CDR3: CASSYDGYSNQPQHF. The CDR3, as DNA: TGTGCCAGCAGTTACGACGGGTATAGCAATCAGCCCCAGCATTTT.

This clone was seen just once. V and J are TRBV6-1 and TRBJ1-1, with D hard to call. V was clipped by 0 bases and J by 3 bases, with 11 bases between them. This CDR3 is 15 amino acids long. Germline CDR1 reads MNHNS; CDR2 reads SASEGT. CDR3 region: CASSEALGSHTEAFF. CDR3 nucleotide sequence: TGTGCCAGCAGTGAAGCGCTGGGCAGCCACACTGAAGCTTTCTTT.

CDR3 amino acids: CASSSDRPSYNSPLHF. CDR3 DNA sequence: TGTGCCAGCAGTTCGGACAGGCCCTCCTATAATTCACCCCTCCACTTT. The chain carries TRBV2 and TRBJ1-6; 7 positions match TRBD1. CDR1 SNHLY and CDR2 FYNNEI come from the germline V gene. This CDR3 contains 16 residues. With V trimmed by 5 bases and J by 0 bases, 4 bases remained unmatched.

The V and J genes are TRBV19 and TRBJ1-1; 10 bases are a match to TRBD1. This CDR3 is built from 13 residues. Per the germline V gene, CDR1 is LNHDA and CDR2 is SQIVND (reference sequence). V was pared by 8 bases and J by 0 bases, with 0 bases of the junction left unmatched. This chain's CDR3 is CASGTGVNTEAFF. Here the CDR3 DNA reads TGTGCCAGTGGGACAGGGGTGAACACTGAAGCTTTCTTT. Combining the CDR3 with reference TRBV19 and TRBJ1-1 gives the whole variable domain DGGITQSPKYLFRKEGQNVTLSCEQNLNHDAMYWYRQDPGQGLRLIYYSQIVNDFQKGDIAEGYSVSREKKESFPLTVTSAQKNPTAFYLCASGTGVNTEAFFGQGTRLTVV.

The chain recombines TRBV19 with TRBJ1-4; TRBD1 agrees at 10 bases. The V gene's germline CDR1 is LNHDA and CDR2 SQIVND (reference sequence). The CDR3 totals 13 residues. The J segment lost 8 bases and the V segment lost 10 bases, leaving 7 bases of the junction unmatched. Here the CDR3 reads CATRDRGGEKLFF. CDR3 DNA sequence: TGTGCCACTCGGGACAGGGGAGGCGAAAAACTGTTTTTT.

This clone was detected only a few times. This chain joins TRBV29-1 and TRBJ1-2; a weak D match, TRBD1 (5 bases). The germline V gene encodes CDR1 SQVTM and CDR2 ANQGSEA. The CDR3 has 12 amino acids. Trimming shortened V by 0 bases and J by 7 bases, and 9 bases separated the two germline ends. CDR3: CSVEEGRAGYTF. CDR3 in DNA: TGCAGCGTTGAAGAGGGCAGGGCTGGCTACACCTTC. Complete variable domain (other parts from reference TRBV29-1 and TRBJ1-2): SAVISQKPSRDICQRGTSLTIQCQVDSQVTMMFWYRQQPGQSLTLIATANQGSEATYESGFVIDKFPISRPNLTFSTLTVSNMSPEDSSIYLCSVEEGRAGYTFGSGTRLTVV.

The V and J genes are TRBV5-1 and TRBJ2-7; D call uncertain. The CDR3 runs 13 residues. V lost 0 bases and J 2 bases, leaving 6 bases between the germline ends. Germline CDR1 reads SGHRS; CDR2 reads YFSETQ. The CDR3 DNA reads TGCGCCAGCAGCTTGGCCCCTGCCTACGAGCAGTACTTC. It encodes CASSLAPAYEQYF.

J is TRBJ1-1 and V is TRBV5-1; the D gene is possibly TRBD1 (6 bases). CDR1 is SGHRS and CDR2 is YFSETQ in the germline V gene. The CDR3 contains 14 residues. Trimming shortened V by 1 base and J by 5 bases, and 12 bases separated the two germline ends. CDR3 residues: CASSLRGGGTEAFF. Written as DNA, the CDR3 is TGCGCCAGCAGCTTGCGGGGAGGGGGGACTGAAGCTTTCTTT. Full variable domain (remainder filled in from reference TRBV5-1 and TRBJ1-1): KAGVTQTPRYLIKTRGQQVTLSCSPISGHRSVSWYQQTPGQGLQFLFEYFSETQRNKGNFPGRFSGRQFSNSRSEMNVSTLELGDSALYLCASSLRGGGTEAFFGQGTRLTVV.

The chain links TRBV11-2 to TRBJ1-2, with D perhaps matching TRBD1 (6 bases). V lost 2 bases, J lost 4 bases, and 14 bases lay in between. The CDR3 is 15 amino acids. Germline V gene sequence: CDR1 SGHAT, CDR2 FQNNGV. The CDR3 sequence: CASSLTAGDGYGYTF. Here the CDR3 DNA reads TGTGCCAGCAGCTTAACCGCAGGGGATGGCTATGGCTACACCTTC. The entire variable domain, with the rest obtained from reference TRBV11-2 and TRBJ1-2, is as follows: EAGVAQSPRYKIIEKRQSVAFWCNPISGHATLYWYQQILGQGPKLLIQFQNNGVVDDSQLPKDRFSAERLKGVDSTLKIQPAKLEDSAVYLCASSLTAGDGYGYTFGSGTRLTVV.

J is TRBJ1-2 and V is TRBV6-1; possibly TRBD1 for D (5 bases). Germline CDR1 MNHNS, CDR2 SASEGT. Trimming removed 3 bases at V and 7 bases at J, with 15 bases between. The CDR3 consists of 14 residues. CDR3 nucleotide sequence: TGTGCCAGCAGTGAGCTTGCGGGACTGAGTGGCTACACCTTC. Its protein product is CASSELAGLSGYTF.

V and J are TRBV11-3 and TRBJ2-7; 8 bases align to TRBD1. The CDR3 consists of 14 residues. Trimming removed 5 bases from V and 3 bases from J; junction bases left unmatched: 6. Germline lookup yields CDR1 SGHNT and CDR2 YENEEA. In nucleotides, the CDR3 is TGTGCCAGCAGCCCCCGGGACAGGCTCTACGAGCAGTACTTC. It translates to CASSPRDRLYEQYF.

The rearrangement uses TRBV3-1 (or the pseudogene TRBV3-2) and TRBJ2-7; 7 nucleotides align to TRBD1. J was trimmed by 3 bases and V by 2 bases; bases with no gene match: 7. The CDR3 is 15 residues long. CDR1 and CDR2 from the germline V gene are LGHDT and YNNKEL (reference sequence). The CDR3 loop reads CASSQFRDRFYEQYF. DNA of the CDR3: TGTGCCAGCAGCCAATTCCGGGACAGATTCTACGAGCAGTACTTC.

The rearrangement links TRBV29-1 to TRBJ1-1, with unresolved D. Trimming shortened V by 7 bases and J by 0 bases, and 6 bases separated the two germline ends. The CDR3 contains 11 residues. Per germline, CDR1 SQVTM and CDR2 ANQGSEA. The CDR3 region is CSDRVNTEAFF. CDR3 DNA sequence: TGCAGCGATCGGGTGAACACTGAAGCTTTCTTT. The entire variable domain, with the rest obtained from reference TRBV29-1 and TRBJ1-1, is as follows: SAVISQKPSRDICQRGTSLTIQCQVDSQVTMMFWYRQQPGQSLTLIATANQGSEATYESGFVIDKFPISRPNLTFSTLTVSNMSPEDSSIYLCSDRVNTEAFFGQGTRLTVV.

This clone was seen more than once but under ten times. The genes are TRBV7-7 and TRBJ2-1, with TRBD2 matching over 10 bases. The V gene's germline CDR1 is SSHAT and CDR2 FNYEAQ (reference sequence). V trimming: 1 base; J trimming: 8 bases; junction bases outside the gene matches: 5. The CDR3 is 15 amino acids. CDR3 coding DNA: TGTGCCAGCAGCTTAGGGGCTAGCGGGAGCTATGAGCAGTTCTTC. Translation gives CASSLGASGSYEQFF.

The chain couples TRBV5-4 to TRBJ2-3; the match to TRBD2 covers 14 bases. V lost 2 bases to trimming and J lost 2 bases; unmatched junction nucleotides: 7. The CDR3 is 18 residues long. The germline gives CDR1 SGHNT, CDR2 YYREEE (reference sequence). CDR3 nucleotides: TGTGCCAGCAGCTTAGGACTAGCGGGGGGTGGATTCACAGATACGCAGTATTTT. Translated, it gives CASSLGLAGGGFTDTQYF.

This chain uses TRBV10-2 with TRBJ2-3; 7 nucleotides agree with TRBD1. V trimming: 5 bases; J trimming: 0 bases; junction bases outside the gene matches: 14. This CDR3 contains 18 residues. CDR1 and CDR2 from the germline V gene are WSHSY and SAAADI. The CDR3 region is CASSNPRDSPSSTDTQYF. The CDR3 DNA reads as TGCGCCAGCAGTAACCCCCGGGACAGTCCATCTAGCACAGATACGCAGTATTTT.

This clone was seen only once. The V call is TRBV11-1, the J call TRBJ2-3; TRBD2 matches at 7 bases. The CDR3 length is 15 residues. The J segment lost 4 bases and the V segment lost 6 bases, leaving 10 bases of the junction unmatched. Germline CDR1 reads SGHAT; CDR2 reads FQDESV (reference sequence). CDR3 nucleotides: TGTGCCAGCAGTCCGCTAGCGGATGCTTCAGATACGCAGTATTTT. This translates into CASSPLADASDTQYF.

The V gene is TRBV24-1, the J gene TRBJ1-5; weak D call: TRBD1 (5 bases). Trimming removed 3 bases at V and 9 bases at J, with 11 bases between. Per the germline V gene, CDR1 is KGHDR and CDR2 is SFDVKD. The CDR3 is made up of 13 amino acids. DNA of the CDR3: TGTGCCACCAGTGATGGGGCAGTCAGGCCCCAGCATTTT. Its translation: CATSDGAVRPQHF.

The gene calls are TRBV4-2 and TRBJ1-2; TRBD1 might be the D (6 bases). Trimming stripped 1 base from V and 0 bases from J, with 9 bases between. There are 15 residues in the CDR3. CDR1 and CDR2 from the germline V gene are LGHNA and YNFKEQ. The CDR3: CASSQGGGPNYGYTF. The CDR3 bases are TGTGCCAGCAGCCAAGGCGGGGGGCCTAACTATGGCTACACCTTC.

Regarding this clone: Other DNA sequences in this sample translate to the same CDR3. V gene TRBV5-4 combines with J gene TRBJ1-5; 9 nucleotides agree with TRBD1. Losses at the gene ends were 4 bases for V and 7 bases for J; bases not matched to a gene: 3. This CDR3 comprises 13 residues. CDR1 and CDR2 (germline): SGHNT, YYREEE (reference sequence). The DNA of the CDR3 is TGTGCCAGCAGCCCGGACAGGGGACAGCCCCAGCATTTT. The encoded protein is CASSPDRGQPQHF.

V and J are TRBV4-1 and TRBJ1-3; 9 bases line up with TRBD1. Germline loops: CDR1 MGHRA, CDR2 YSYEKL. V shed 1 base, J shed 6 bases, and the junction held 7 bases outside the gene matches. CDR3 size: 16 residues. In DNA, the CDR3 is TGCGCCAGCAGCCAAGGATGGGACAGGGAAGAAAACACCATATATTTT. It yields the protein CASSQGWDREENTIYF.

This sequence joins TRBV18 and TRBJ2-7; maybe TRBD1 (5 bases). The CDR3 loop spans 13 amino acids. Germline lookup yields CDR1 KGHSH and CDR2 LQKENI. V was trimmed by 3 bases and J by 2 bases, leaving 8 bases between them. The CDR3 nucleotides are TGTGCCAGCTCACCGACGACAGCCTACGAGCAGTACTTC. Its translation: CASSPTTAYEQYF.